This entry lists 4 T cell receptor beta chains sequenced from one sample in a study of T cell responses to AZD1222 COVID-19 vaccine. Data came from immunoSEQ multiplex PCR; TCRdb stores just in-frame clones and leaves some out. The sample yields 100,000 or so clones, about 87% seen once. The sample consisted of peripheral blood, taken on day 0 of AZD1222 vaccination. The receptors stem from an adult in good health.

Here the CDR3 reads CASGLAKGWGDVSGYTF. The CDR3 DNA sequence: TGTGCTAGTGGTTTGGCCAAGGGGTGGGGCGACGTGAGTGGCTACACCTTC. The J gene is TRBJ1-2, the V gene TRBV12-5, with D possibly being TRBD1 (5 bases). Germline-derived CDR1 and CDR2 are LGHNT and FRNRAP. Deletions cut 1 base from V and 7 bases from J, with 22 bases between. The CDR3 runs to 17 residues.

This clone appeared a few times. CDR3 nucleotides: TGTGCCAGCAGCCAAGGAAGGGGCTTTGACAGGGCGGCCTACGAGCAGTACTTC. This encodes CASSQGRGFDRAAYEQYF. The rearrangement uses TRBV14 and TRBJ2-7, with 7 bases matching TRBD1. V was pared by 1 base and J by 2 bases, with 14 bases of the junction left unmatched. The CDR3 loop spans 18 amino acids. Germline CDR1 is SGHDN and CDR2 is FVKESK. The full variable domain, its missing parts supplied by reference TRBV14 and TRBJ2-7, is EAGVTQFPSHSVIEKGQTVTLRCDPISGHDNLYWYRRVMGKEIKFLLHFVKESKQDESGMPNNRFLAERTGGTYSTLKVQPAELEDSGVYFCASSQGRGFDRAAYEQYFGPGTRLTVT.

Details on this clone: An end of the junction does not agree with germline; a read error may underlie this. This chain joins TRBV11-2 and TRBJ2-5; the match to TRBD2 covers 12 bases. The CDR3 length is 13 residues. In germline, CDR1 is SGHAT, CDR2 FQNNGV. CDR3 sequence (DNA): TGTGCCAGCAGCTTAGTCTCCCGGACTAGCGGGGACTTC. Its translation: CASSLVSRTSGDF.

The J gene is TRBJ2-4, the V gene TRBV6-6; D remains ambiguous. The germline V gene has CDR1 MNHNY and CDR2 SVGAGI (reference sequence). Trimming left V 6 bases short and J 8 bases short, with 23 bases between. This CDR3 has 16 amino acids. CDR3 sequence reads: CASSGLRNLSWDIQYF. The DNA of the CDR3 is TGTGCCAGCAGCGGATTAAGGAACTTAAGCTGGGACATTCAGTACTTC.